Presented here are 8 T cell receptor beta chains from one specimen sequenced in a study of T cells in tuberculosis. Using immunoSEQ multiplex PCR, the repertoire was profiled, and TCRdb retains in-frame clones only, with some absent. The data show 25,000 to 35,000 clones, nearly 90% seen once. Time point here: new active TB diagnosis, blood taken before or within 7 days of starting treatment. The input for sequencing was PBMCs, taken at tuberculosis diagnosis. Receptors originate from an adult with tuberculosis.

The chain is built from TRBV28 and TRBJ2-5, with 10 bases fitting TRBD2. CDR1 is MDHEN, CDR2 SYDVKM, per germline. The CDR3 spans 15 residues. The J segment lost 5 bases and the V segment lost 3 bases, leaving 6 bases of the junction unmatched. CDR3 sequence: CASSLLAGVGETQYF. In DNA, the CDR3 is TGTGCCAGCAGTTTGCTAGCGGGAGTGGGTGAGACCCAGTACTTC.

J is TRBJ2-1 and V is TRBV27; 8 bases line up with TRBD2. The CDR3 sequence is 19 residues long. Trimming took 1 base from V and 4 from J; bases not matched to a gene: 15. The germline V gene encodes CDR1 MNHEY and CDR2 SMNVEV (reference sequence). The CDR3 coding sequence is TGTGCCAGCAGTTTATTGGAGGAATTAAGCGGGGGCCCTTACAATGAGCAGTTCTTC. It yields the protein CASSLLEELSGGPYNEQFF.

The chain carries TRBV5-4 and TRBJ2-3; TRBD2 agrees at 14 bases. Germline CDR1 reads SGHNT; CDR2 reads YYREEE (reference sequence). J gave up 0 bases and V 6 bases, and 9 bases lay outside the gene matches. CDR3 length: 18 residues. This CDR3 reads CASKFGTSGGLSTDTQYF. The CDR3 DNA is TGTGCCAGCAAGTTCGGGACTAGCGGGGGCCTCAGCACAGATACGCAGTATTTT.

This clone came up a few times. The V and J genes are TRBV5-6 and TRBJ2-5, with a tentative D call TRBD1 (6 bases). This CDR3 has 15 amino acids. Trimming removed 2 bases at V and 2 bases at J, with 13 bases between. Germline V gene sequence: CDR1 SGHDT, CDR2 YYEEEE. The CDR3 here is CASSFGPQGQETQYF. For the CDR3, the DNA is TGTGCCAGCAGCTTTGGTCCCCAGGGGCAAGAGACCCAGTACTTC.

The V gene is TRBV7-2, the J gene TRBJ2-3; TRBD2 agrees at 8 bases. Germline V gene data show CDR1 as SGHTA and CDR2 as FQGNSA. Losses at the gene ends were 1 base for V and 5 bases for J; bases not matched to a gene: 11. The CDR3 contains 17 residues. This CDR3 is CASSLDVGAGAQDTQYF. In DNA, the CDR3 is TGTGCCAGCAGCTTAGATGTAGGAGCGGGGGCTCAAGATACGCAGTATTTT.

This chain links TRBV10-3 with TRBJ2-1; a possible D gene is TRBD1 (5 bases). V lost 0 bases and J 1 base, leaving 13 bases between the germline ends. CDR3 size: 17 residues. Per germline, CDR1 ENHRY and CDR2 SYGVKD. CDR3: CAISESLQGWSYNEQFF. In nucleotides, the CDR3 is TGTGCCATCAGTGAGTCACTGCAGGGTTGGTCCTACAATGAGCAGTTCTTC.

With respect to this clone: This CDR3 is also generated by other DNA sequences in the sample. The rearrangement links TRBV4-1 to TRBJ1-5; D is unclear. Between the trimmed V and J ends, which lost 1 base and 0 bases, there was a span of 7 bases. The CDR3 spans 15 residues. Germline assignment: CDR1 MGHRA and CDR2 YSYEKL. CDR3 coding DNA: TGCGCCAGCAGCCAAGTGCCGGGTAGCAATCAGCCCCAGCATTTT. It specifies CASSQVPGSNQPQHF.

The CDR3: CASSPSGSSGRMWDEQYF. The CDR3 coding sequence is TGTGCCAGCAGCCCCTCCGGGAGTAGCGGGAGGATGTGGGACGAGCAGTACTTC. The V gene is TRBV13, the J gene TRBJ2-7; TRBD2 agrees at 10 bases. The CDR3 loop spans 18 amino acids. V dropped 5 bases and J dropped 5; count of bases not matched to a gene: 18. CDR1 and CDR2 (germline): PRHDT, FYEKMQ (reference sequence).